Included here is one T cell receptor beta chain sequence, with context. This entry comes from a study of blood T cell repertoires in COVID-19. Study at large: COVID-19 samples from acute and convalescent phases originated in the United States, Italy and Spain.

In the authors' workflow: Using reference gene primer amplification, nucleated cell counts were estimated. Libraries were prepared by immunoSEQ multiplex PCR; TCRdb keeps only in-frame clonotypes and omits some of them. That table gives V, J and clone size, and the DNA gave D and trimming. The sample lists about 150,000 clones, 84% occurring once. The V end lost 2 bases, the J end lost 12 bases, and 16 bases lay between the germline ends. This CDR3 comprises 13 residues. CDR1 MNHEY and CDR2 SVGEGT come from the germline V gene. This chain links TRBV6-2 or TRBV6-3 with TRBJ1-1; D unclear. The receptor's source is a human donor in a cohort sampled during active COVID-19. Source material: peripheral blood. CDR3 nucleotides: TGTGCCAGCAGTTACCGACGGGGAGGCGATTCTTTCTTT. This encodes CASSYRRGGDSFF.